These T cell receptor beta chains were read from a single sample in a study of blood T cell repertoires in COVID-19. Sequenced by immunoSEQ multiplex PCR; TCRdb stores in-frame clones only, minus some. The sample records about 310,000 clones, 90% being singletons. The sequencing input was peripheral blood. Every receptor here comes from a woman in her forties with COVID-19, enrolled during active disease. CDR3s include the opening cysteine and the closing phenylalanine or tryptophan. D genes are given only for firm matches. A clone size is listed for some rows: how often the clone was seen (once, few, many), or a class if it is expanded.

>-|16|TRBV7-2|TRBJ2-7|-
CASSLVHSGQHYEQYF
TGTGCCAGCAGCTTGGTCCATTCCGGACAGCACTACGAGCAGTACTTC
>TRBD2|16|TRBV6-6|TRBJ2-1|-
CASSYGGGRPYNEQFF
TGTGCCAGCAGTTACGGTGGCGGGAGACCTTACAATGAGCAGTTCTTC
>-|13|TRBV18|TRBJ1-1|-
CASSPRAPTEAFF
TGTGCCAGCTCACCGAGGGCACCCACTGAAGCTTTCTTT
>-|13|TRBV12-3/TRBV12-4|TRBJ1-2|once
CASSQGQINGYTF
TGTGCCAGCAGCCAGGGGCAGATTAATGGCTACACCTTC
>-|16|TRBV6-6|TRBJ1-4|-
CASSYSRLLEVEKLFF
TGTGCCAGCAGTTACTCGAGGTTACTCGAGGTTGAAAAACTGTTTTTT
>TRBD2|16|TRBV30|TRBJ2-2|-
CAWIKSGGGNTGELFF
TGTGCCTGGATAAAATCCGGGGGGGGTAACACCGGGGAGCTGTTTTTT
>-|16|TRBV4-1|TRBJ2-2|-
CASSQDHPRVTGELFF
TGCGCCAGCAGCCAAGATCATCCCAGGGTCACCGGGGAGCTGTTTTTT
>-|16|TRBV6-2/TRBV6-3|TRBJ2-5|-
CASSYPAGAEQETQYF
TGTGCCAGCAGTTACCCGGCGGGTGCGGAGCAAGAGACCCAGTACTTC
>TRBD1|14|TRBV29-1|TRBJ1-2|-
CSVARDRETYGYTF
TGCAGCGTTGCTAGGGACAGGGAGACCTATGGCTACACCTTC
>-|14|TRBV4-3|TRBJ2-1|-
CASSQDPGPNEQFF
TGCGCCAGCAGCCAAGATCCAGGGCCCAATGAGCAGTTCTTC
>-|14|TRBV5-1|TRBJ2-5|-
CASSLETGQETQYF
TGCGCCAGCAGCTTGGAAACAGGGCAAGAGACCCAGTACTTC
>TRBD1|15|TRBV6-5|TRBJ1-5|-
CASSLGTGMGQPQHF
TGTGCCAGCAGTCTGGGGACAGGGATGGGTCAGCCCCAGCATTTT
>-|14|TRBV11-2|TRBJ2-3|-
CASSFPGQEDTQYF
TGTGCCAGCAGCTTTCCCGGACAAGAAGATACGCAGTATTTT
>-|17|TRBV2|TRBJ2-7|-
CASSGSTSFRNSYEQYF
TGTGCCAGCAGTGGGTCTACTAGTTTTCGAAACTCCTACGAGCAGTACTTC
>-|14|TRBV14|TRBJ2-2|-
CASRTGIFAGELFF
TGTGCCAGCAGAACAGGGATTTTCGCCGGGGAGCTGTTTTTT
>TRBD1|15|TRBV5-1|TRBJ2-5|-
CASSLAQGVQETQYF
TGCGCCAGCAGCTTGGCACAGGGGGTCCAAGAGACCCAGTACTTC
>TRBD2|16|TRBV28|TRBJ2-2|many
CASTDGLAGGTGELFF
TGTGCCAGCACCGACGGGCTAGCGGGGGGGACCGGGGAGCTGTTTTTT
>TRBD1|15|TRBV7-8|TRBJ1-6|-
CASRGVGQGTPPLHF
TGTGCCAGCAGGGGTGTGGGACAGGGGACGCCGCCCCTCCACTTT
>TRBD1|15|TRBV5-4|TRBJ1-2|-
CASSLERPGGHGYTF
TGTGCCAGCAGCTTGGAGCGGCCAGGGGGCCATGGCTACACCTTC
>-|13|TRBV6-5|TRBJ2-4|-
CASSYSSISPRCF
TGTGCCAGCAGTTACTCGAGTATCAGTCCCAGGTGTTTC
>-|15|TRBV18|TRBJ2-1|-
CASSPPGHADNGQFF
TGTGCCAGCTCACCTCCGGGACACGCCGACAATGGGCAGTTCTTC
>TRBD2|14|TRBV6-2/TRBV6-3|TRBJ2-5|-
CASSRHSGRETQYF
TGTGCCAGCAGCCGACATAGCGGGAGAGAGACCCAGTACTTC
>-|14|TRBV4-1|TRBJ1-6|-
CASSQVGQNSPLHF
TGCGCCAGCAGCCAAGTGGGGCAGAATTCACCCCTCCACTTT
>-|14|TRBV27|TRBJ1-2|-
CASRRGGSGYGYTF
TGTGCCAGCAGGCGAGGGGGTTCGGGCTATGGCTACACCTTC
>TRBD2|17|TRBV3-1/TRBV3-2|TRBJ2-6|-
CASSLSGGVAGANVLTF
TGTGCCAGCAGCCTGAGCGGGGGGGTCGCTGGGGCCAACGTCCTGACTTTC
>-|12|TRBV6-5|TRBJ2-7|once
CASAPQGYEQYF
TGTGCCAGCGCCCCCCAGGGTTACGAGCAGTACTTC
>-|14|TRBV30|TRBJ1-4|-
CACFPPGRGEKLFF
TGTGCCTGTTTCCCCCCGGGGAGAGGAGAAAAACTGTTTTTT
>TRBD2|13|TRBV28|TRBJ2-7|few
CASRKGGVNEQYF
TGTGCCAGCAGGAAGGGAGGGGTGAACGAGCAGTACTTC
>-|16|TRBV18|TRBJ1-1|-
CASSPREGRGNTEAFF
TGTGCCAGCTCACCAAGGGAGGGCAGGGGGAACACTGAAGCTTTCTTT
>-|17|TRBV30|TRBJ1-2|-
CAWSVQEISPPGRGYTF
TGTGCCTGGAGTGTACAGGAGATCTCCCCTCCTGGGCGAGGCTACACCTTC
>TRBD1|15|TRBV10-3|TRBJ1-2|-
CAISGRDSVGYGYTF
TGTGCCATCAGTGGCCGGGACAGCGTTGGATATGGCTACACCTTC
>TRBD2|13|TRBV9|TRBJ2-1|-
CASRGLSGNEQFF
TGTGCCAGCAGGGGACTAAGCGGAAATGAGCAGTTCTTC
>TRBD1|13|TRBV5-6|TRBJ2-3|-
CASSLGQADTQYF
TGTGCCAGCAGCTTAGGACAGGCAGATACGCAGTATTTT
>-|16|TRBV5-1|TRBJ2-7|-
CASSLVGGAPPYEQYF
TGCGCCAGCAGCTTGGTAGGGGGAGCGCCCCCCTACGAGCAGTACTTC
>-|12|TRBV5-4|TRBJ2-7|-
CASSLLSYEQYF
TGTGCCAGCAGCTTACTCTCCTACGAGCAGTACTTC
>-|14|TRBV28|TRBJ2-7|-
CASSRPRGQGEQYF
TGTGCCAGCAGTCGCCCGCGGGGGCAGGGCGAGCAGTACTTC
>TRBD2|17|TRBV9|TRBJ2-3|-
CASSVVGSGGATDTQYF
TGTGCCAGCAGCGTAGTGGGTAGCGGGGGGGCCACAGATACGCAGTATTTT
>-|13|TRBV30|TRBJ1-1|-
CAWSDRDYTEAFF
TGTGCCTGGAGTGACAGGGATTACACTGAAGCTTTCTTT